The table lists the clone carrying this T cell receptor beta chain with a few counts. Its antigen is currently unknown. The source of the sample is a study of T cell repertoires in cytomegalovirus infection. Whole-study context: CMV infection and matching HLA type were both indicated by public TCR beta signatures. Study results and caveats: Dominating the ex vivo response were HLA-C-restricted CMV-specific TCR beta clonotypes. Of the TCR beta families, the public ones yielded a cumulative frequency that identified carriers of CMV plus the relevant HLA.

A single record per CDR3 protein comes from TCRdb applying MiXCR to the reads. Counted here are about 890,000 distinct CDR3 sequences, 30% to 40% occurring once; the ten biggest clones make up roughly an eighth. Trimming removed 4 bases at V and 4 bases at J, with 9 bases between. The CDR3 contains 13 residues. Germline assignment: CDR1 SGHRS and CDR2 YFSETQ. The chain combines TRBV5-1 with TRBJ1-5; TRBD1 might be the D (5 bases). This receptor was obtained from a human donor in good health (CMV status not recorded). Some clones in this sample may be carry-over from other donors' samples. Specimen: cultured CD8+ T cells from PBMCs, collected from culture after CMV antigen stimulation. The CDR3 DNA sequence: TGCGCCAGCAGCGTCGACAGAAATCAGCCCCAGCATTTT. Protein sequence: CASSVDRNQPQHF.